Reported below is one T cell receptor beta chain. Its binding antigen is unknown. Base qualities were left out, and no much larger clone turns up one base away. Including cysteine and phenylalanine, the CDR3 has 16 amino acids. Only the CDR3 DNA stays, 48 bases, in frame from base 1. From the germline V gene, CDR1 is SGHVS and CDR2 is FQNEAQ. V and J are truncated by 5 bases and 0 bases respectively, leaving an intervening sequence of 14 bases. The data are from a study of T-cell reconstitution after alpha-beta-depleted transplantation in children (TCRdb year 2016). Looking at the study overall: Using TCR repertoire profiling, the study quantitatively followed how T-cell immune reconstitution unfolded in children after TCRalphabeta/CD19-depleted allogeneic hematopoietic cell transplantation.

Library prep was done by PCR. Sequencing was carried out with an Illumina HiSeq 2500. TCR library preparation used molecular barcoding, with unique molecular identifiers applied to normalize quantification of the TCRbeta repertoire. TCRdb itself trimmed the public reads at Q25 with fastp, ran MiXCR and retained productive beta chains. A single entry per CDR3 protein holds the most common genes and DNA from its merged rows. The sample yields over 550,000 distinct CDR3 sequences; about 10% were counted once. The top ten clones comprise roughly 4% of the sample. This TCR was recovered from a human donor who donated a stem cell graft to a child with acute myeloid leukemia. In this chain, TRBV7-8 is recombined with TRBJ2-4, with no confidently assigned D gene. The sequenced sample was PBMCs from the stem cell graft donor, obtained from the stem cell graft. The nucleotide sequence reads as follows: TGTGCCAGCAGCCCGGCGGAACCAGTAGCCAAAAACATTCAGTACTTC. Translated, it gives CASSPAEPVAKNIQYF.